A single T cell receptor (beta chain) is shown here with its context. Germline and junction disagree at one end, which may indicate a read error. In the study's own analysis: From reference gene primer amplification, estimates of nucleated cell counts were derived. TCRdb's copy holds only in-frame clones and misses some; the assay was immunoSEQ multiplex PCR. Clonal size and the V and J genes are those of that table, whereas D and trimming came from the DNA. The data hold roughly 260,000 clones, with approximately 86% observed a single time. This CDR3 has 13 amino acids. CDR1 LNHDA and CDR2 SQIVND come from the germline V gene (reference sequence). This specimen belongs to a study of blood T cell repertoires in COVID-19. Study as a whole: COVID-19 samples from acute and convalescent phases originated in the United States, Italy and Spain. T cells, B-cell-depleted T cells, or PBMCs provided the cDNA or gDNA that served as material.

Sequenced: peripheral blood. The J gene is TRBJ1-4, the V gene TRBV19; D call uncertain. The sequence came from a man aged 40-55 years who had recovered from COVID-19. This chain's CDR3 is CASSIVRNEKLFF. DNA for the CDR3: TGTGCCAGCAGTATCGTGCGTAATGAAAAACTGTTTTTT.